Shown below are 8 T cell receptor beta chains from a single sample sequenced in a study of T-cell memory formation after mild COVID-19. TCRdb fed the 5' RACE reads into MiXCR, producing one record per CDR3 protein. The profile shows some 100,000 distinct CDR3 sequences, around 10% of them singletons. The sample taken for sequencing was PBMCs or a T cell subset sorted from them (not recorded which). These receptors all come from a man aged 18 to 30 who had mild COVID-19 (a few samples of this study predate the infection). Cell type and time point are not known.

This clonotype was seen a handful of times. V is TRBV28 and J is TRBJ1-2; D perhaps matches TRBD1 (5 bases). Germline loops: CDR1 MDHEN, CDR2 SYDVKM. This CDR3 comprises 16 residues. The V end lost 5 bases, the J end lost 4 bases, and 20 bases lay between the germline ends. The CDR3 coding sequence is TGTGCCAGCAGTGTGCTCTTAACAAGGGACGCCTATGGCTACACCTTC. Residues: CASSVLLTRDAYGYTF.

This clonotype appeared a few times. The chain uses TRBV7-9 and TRBJ2-1; D unclear. V was trimmed by 4 bases and J by 2 bases, leaving 15 bases between them. The germline CDR1 and CDR2 sequences are SEHNR and FQNEAQ (reference sequence). This CDR3 region has 16 residues. The CDR3 protein is CASSSADPRTYNEQFF. The CDR3 DNA reads TGTGCCAGCAGCTCGGCTGACCCGCGGACCTACAATGAGCAGTTCTTC.

This chain joins TRBV20-1 and TRBJ2-7, with D perhaps matching TRBD2 (5 bases). CDR3 length: 15 amino acids. V was shortened by 1 base and J by 1 base, with 14 bases between the two germline ends. Germline V gene sequence: CDR1 DFQATT, CDR2 SNEGSKA (reference sequence). The CDR3 DNA follows: TGCAGTGCTAGAGTCTCTAGCAAGGTTTCCTACGAGCAGTACTTC. As protein: CSARVSSKVSYEQYF.

The V gene is TRBV5-5, the J gene TRBJ1-5, with D possibly being TRBD1 (6 bases). V was shortened by 2 bases and J by 5 bases, with 17 bases between the two germline ends. The CDR3 covers 16 residues. Per germline, CDR1 SGHKS and CDR2 YYEKEE (reference sequence). CDR3: CASSFSRGWGDQPQHF. CDR3 DNA: TGTGCCAGCAGCTTCTCCAGGGGTTGGGGCGATCAGCCCCAGCATTTT.

This clonotype occurred a few times. The gene calls are TRBV3-1 and TRBJ1-2; TRBD1 might be the D (5 bases). V lost 1 base to trimming and J lost 4 bases, with 13 bases between them. CDR1 and CDR2 (germline): LGHDT, YNNKEL (reference sequence). The CDR3 extends over 15 amino acids. The CDR3 DNA reads TGTGCCAGCAGCCAAGGGGGGGAGATCGGCTATGGCTACACCTTC. Its translation: CASSQGGEIGYGYTF.

This clonotype was observed a few times. J is TRBJ2-1 and V is TRBV4-1; D may correspond to TRBD1 or TRBD2 (5 bases each). CDR1 is MGHRA, CDR2 YSYEKL, per germline. The CDR3 totals 11 residues. V lost 8 bases and J 10 bases, leaving 12 bases between the germline ends. CDR3 in amino acids: CASGGSREQFF. The CDR3 coding sequence is TGCGCCAGCGGGGGAAGCAGGGAGCAGTTCTTC.

CDR3 DNA: TGCAGTGCTAGGTCTCGGAATTACAATGAGCAGTTCTTC. It codes for CSARSRNYNEQFF. The chain has TRBV20-1 and TRBJ2-1; unclear D gene. The length of the CDR3 is 13 residues. Trimming pared 3 bases from V and 4 bases from J, leaving 10 bases between. Per germline, CDR1 DFQATT and CDR2 SNEGSKA (reference sequence).

In its sample, this clonotype was seen a few times. The J gene is TRBJ2-1, the V gene TRBV12-3 or TRBV12-4; tentatively, D is TRBD1 (6 bases). The CDR3 spans 11 residues. The V and J ends lost 5 bases and 9 bases respectively, with 8 bases between them. The CDR3 DNA sequence: TGTGCCAGCAGTCCAGGGGTTGAGCAGTTCTTC. Protein product: CASSPGVEQFF.